This T cell receptor (beta chain) came from a study of T-cell reconstitution after alpha-beta-depleted transplantation in children. The table lists this clonotype with many counts. Its target is unknown. Broader study findings: Several hundred rapidly expanded clones from non-depleted graft cells reportedly supplied alpha-beta T cells about two months post-transplant. Surviving recipient T cells and thymic progenitors underlay high day-60 TCRbeta diversity in some patients. At the one-year point after transplant, T-cell counts and TCRbeta diversity were found to come mostly from T cells that had been newly produced.

It was with unique molecular identifiers that the TCRbeta library was prepared. TCRdb recomputed calls from the PCR reads with MiXCR, one row per CDR3 protein. Among about 580,000 distinct CDR3 sequences listed, about 21% were seen once. The germline gives CDR1 MNHEY, CDR2 SVGAGI. This CDR3 has 15 residues. Trimming took 7 bases from V and 1 from J; bases not matched to a gene: 9. The source of this sequence is a boy under three years old who had a stem cell transplant for acute myeloid leukemia, so the T cells may come from the graft donor. The chain joins TRBV6-5 to TRBJ2-5; TRBD2 agrees at 7 bases. The material sequenced was PBMCs, mostly from graft donor cells, taken 360 days after TCRalphabeta/CD19-depleted stem cell transplant. CDR3 DNA sequence: TGTGCCAGCATGGGGGGGAGATACGCCCAAGAGACCCAGTACTTC. Translation: CASMGGRYAQETQYF.